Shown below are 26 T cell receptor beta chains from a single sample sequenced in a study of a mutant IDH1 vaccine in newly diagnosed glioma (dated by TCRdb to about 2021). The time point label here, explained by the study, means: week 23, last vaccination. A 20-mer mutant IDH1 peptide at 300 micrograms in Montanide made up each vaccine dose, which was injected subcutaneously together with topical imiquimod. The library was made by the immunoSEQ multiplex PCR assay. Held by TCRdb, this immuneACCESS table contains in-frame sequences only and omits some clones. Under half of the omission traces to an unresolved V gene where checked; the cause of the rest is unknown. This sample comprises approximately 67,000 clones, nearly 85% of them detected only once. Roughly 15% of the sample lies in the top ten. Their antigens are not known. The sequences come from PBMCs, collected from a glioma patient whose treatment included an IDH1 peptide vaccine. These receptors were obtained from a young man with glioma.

The CDR3 region has the DNA TGTGCCAGCAGCCCGAGACAGGGAAGGGTGGCAACTAATGAAAAACTGTTTTTT. Residues: CASSPRQGRVATNEKLFF. This chain joins TRBV7-9 and TRBJ1-4; TRBD1 matches 7 bases. CDR1 and CDR2 from the germline V gene are SEHNR and FQNEAQ (reference sequence). This CDR3 contains 18 residues. V was pared by 5 bases and J by 0 bases, with 12 bases of the junction left unmatched.

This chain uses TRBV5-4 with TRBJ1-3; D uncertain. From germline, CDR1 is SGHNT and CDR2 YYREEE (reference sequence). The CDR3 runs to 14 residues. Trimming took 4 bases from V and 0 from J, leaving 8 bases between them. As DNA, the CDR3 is TGTGCCAGCAGCCGGGCAAACTCTGGAAACACCATATATTTT. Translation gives CASSRANSGNTIYF.

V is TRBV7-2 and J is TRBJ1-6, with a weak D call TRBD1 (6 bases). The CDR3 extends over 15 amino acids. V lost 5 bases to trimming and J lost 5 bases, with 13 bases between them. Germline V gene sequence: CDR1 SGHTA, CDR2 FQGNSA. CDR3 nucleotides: TGTGCCAGCAGCGCGGGGGACACCGATAATTCACCCCTCCACTTT. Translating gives CASSAGDTDNSPLHF.

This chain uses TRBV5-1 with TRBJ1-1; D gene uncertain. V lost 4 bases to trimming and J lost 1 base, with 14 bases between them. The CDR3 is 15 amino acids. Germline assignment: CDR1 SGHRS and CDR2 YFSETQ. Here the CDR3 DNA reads TGCGCCAGCAGCCCCCAGAGTAGTTCGAACACTGAAGCTTTCTTT. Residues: CASSPQSSSNTEAFF.

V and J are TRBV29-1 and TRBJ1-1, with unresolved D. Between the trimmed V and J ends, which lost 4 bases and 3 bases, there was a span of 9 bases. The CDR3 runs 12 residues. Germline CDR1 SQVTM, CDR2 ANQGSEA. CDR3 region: CSVGSYYTEAFF. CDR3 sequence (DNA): TGCAGCGTTGGTAGTTATTACACTGAAGCTTTCTTT.

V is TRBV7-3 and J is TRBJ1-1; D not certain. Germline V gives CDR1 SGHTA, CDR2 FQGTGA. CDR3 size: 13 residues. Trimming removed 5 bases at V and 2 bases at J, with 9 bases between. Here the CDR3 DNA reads TGTGCCAGCAGCCCCCGTGGAAACACTGAAGCTTTCTTT. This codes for CASSPRGNTEAFF.

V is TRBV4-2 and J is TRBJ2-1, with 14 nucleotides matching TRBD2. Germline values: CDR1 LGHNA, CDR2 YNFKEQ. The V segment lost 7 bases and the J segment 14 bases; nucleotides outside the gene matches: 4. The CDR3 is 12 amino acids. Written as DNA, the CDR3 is TGTGCCAGCACGGGACTAGCGGGAGCGGAGTTCTTC. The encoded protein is CASTGLAGAEFF.

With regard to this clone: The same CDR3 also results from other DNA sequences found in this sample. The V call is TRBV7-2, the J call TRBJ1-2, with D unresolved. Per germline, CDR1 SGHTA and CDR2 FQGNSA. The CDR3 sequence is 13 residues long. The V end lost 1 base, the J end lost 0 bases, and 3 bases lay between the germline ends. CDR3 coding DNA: TGTGCCAGCAGCTTAGGGGCTAACTATGGCTACACCTTC. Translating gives CASSLGANYGYTF.

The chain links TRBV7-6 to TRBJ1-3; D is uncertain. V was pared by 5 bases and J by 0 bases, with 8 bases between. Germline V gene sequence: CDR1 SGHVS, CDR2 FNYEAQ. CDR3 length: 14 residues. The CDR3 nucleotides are TGTGCCAGCAGCAAAGGGATCTCTGGAAACACCATATATTTT. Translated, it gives CASSKGISGNTIYF.

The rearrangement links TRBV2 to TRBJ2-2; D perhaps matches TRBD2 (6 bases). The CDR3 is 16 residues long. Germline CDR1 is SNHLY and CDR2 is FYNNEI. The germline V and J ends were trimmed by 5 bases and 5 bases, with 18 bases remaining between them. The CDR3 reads CASSMRLVTGTGELFF. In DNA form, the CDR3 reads TGTGCCAGCAGTATGAGACTAGTGACGGGTACCGGGGAGCTGTTTTTT. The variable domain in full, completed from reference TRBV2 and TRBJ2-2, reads EPEVTQTPSHQVTQMGQEVILRCVPISNHLYFYWYRQILGQKVEFLVSFYNNEISEKSEIFDDQFSVERPDGSNFTLKIRSTKLEDSAMYFCASSMRLVTGTGELFFGEGSRLTVL.

The CDR3 nucleotides read TGTGCCAGCAGTTACGGGACAGGCTTCGTTGAAGCTTTCTTT. Encoded protein: CASSYGTGFVEAFF. The rearrangement uses TRBV6-5 and TRBJ1-1, with 8 bases matching TRBD1. The CDR3 is 14 amino acids. Losses at the gene ends were 2 bases for V and 7 bases for J; bases not matched to a gene: 6. CDR1 and CDR2 (germline): MNHEY, SVGAGI.

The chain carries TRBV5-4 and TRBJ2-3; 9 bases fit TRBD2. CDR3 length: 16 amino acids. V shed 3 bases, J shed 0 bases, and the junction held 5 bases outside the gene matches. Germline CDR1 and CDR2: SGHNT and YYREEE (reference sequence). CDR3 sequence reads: CASSSLAGVSTDTQYF. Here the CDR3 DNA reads TGTGCCAGCAGCTCGTTAGCGGGAGTAAGCACAGATACGCAGTATTTT.

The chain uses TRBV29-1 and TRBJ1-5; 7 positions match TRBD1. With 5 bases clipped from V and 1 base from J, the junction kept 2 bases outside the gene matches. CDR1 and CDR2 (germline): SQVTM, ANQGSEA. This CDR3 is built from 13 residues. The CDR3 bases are TGCAGCGTTAAACAGGGGAGCAATCAGCCCCAGCATTTT. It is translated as CSVKQGSNQPQHF.

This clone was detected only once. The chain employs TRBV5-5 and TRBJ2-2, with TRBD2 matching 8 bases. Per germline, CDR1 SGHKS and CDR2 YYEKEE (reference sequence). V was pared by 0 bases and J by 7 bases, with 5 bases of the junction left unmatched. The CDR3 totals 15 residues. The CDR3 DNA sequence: TGTGCCAGCAGCTTGGAAGCGGGAGTTGTCGGGGAGCTGTTTTTT. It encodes CASSLEAGVVGELFF.

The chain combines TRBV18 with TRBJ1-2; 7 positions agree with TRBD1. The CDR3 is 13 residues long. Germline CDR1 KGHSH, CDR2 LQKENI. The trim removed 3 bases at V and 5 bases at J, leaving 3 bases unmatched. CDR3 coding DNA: TGTGCCAGCTCACCCGGGACAGATTATGGCTACACCTTC. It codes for CASSPGTDYGYTF.

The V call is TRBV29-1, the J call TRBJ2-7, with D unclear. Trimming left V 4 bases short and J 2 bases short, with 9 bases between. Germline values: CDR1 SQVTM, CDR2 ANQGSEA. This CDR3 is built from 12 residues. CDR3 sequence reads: CSVGGRAYEQYF. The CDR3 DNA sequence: TGCAGCGTTGGAGGACGGGCCTACGAGCAGTACTTC.

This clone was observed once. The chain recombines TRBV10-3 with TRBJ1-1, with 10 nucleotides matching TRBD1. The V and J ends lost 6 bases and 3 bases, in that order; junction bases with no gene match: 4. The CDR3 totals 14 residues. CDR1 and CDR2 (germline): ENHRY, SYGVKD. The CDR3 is CAIRGDRGYTEAFF. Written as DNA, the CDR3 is TGTGCCATCAGGGGGGACAGGGGCTACACTGAAGCTTTCTTT.

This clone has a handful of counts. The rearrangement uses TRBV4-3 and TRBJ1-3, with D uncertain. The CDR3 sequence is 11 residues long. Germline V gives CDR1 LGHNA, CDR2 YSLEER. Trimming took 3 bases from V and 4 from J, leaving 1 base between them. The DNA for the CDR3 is TGCGCCAGCAGCCAGGGAAACACCATATATTTT. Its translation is CASSQGNTIYF.

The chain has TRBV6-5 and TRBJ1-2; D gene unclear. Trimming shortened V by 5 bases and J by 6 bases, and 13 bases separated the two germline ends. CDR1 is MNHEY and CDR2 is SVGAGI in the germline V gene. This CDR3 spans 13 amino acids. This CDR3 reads CASSDWGGDGYTF. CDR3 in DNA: TGTGCCAGCAGTGACTGGGGTGGGGATGGCTACACCTTC.

The CDR3 region has the DNA TGTGCCAGCAGCTTACCTTGGACAGGTCAAGAGACCCAGTACTTC. Translation: CASSLPWTGQETQYF. This rearrangement joins TRBV7-9 to TRBJ2-5, with 7 bases fitting TRBD1. Trimming cost V 2 bases and J 2 bases; bases outside gene matches: 5. The germline V gene encodes CDR1 SEHNR and CDR2 FQNEAQ (reference sequence). The CDR3 sequence is 15 residues long.

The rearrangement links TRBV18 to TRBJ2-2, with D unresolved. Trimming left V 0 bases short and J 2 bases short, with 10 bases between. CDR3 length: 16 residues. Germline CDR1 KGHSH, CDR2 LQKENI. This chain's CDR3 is CASSPPVGFNTGELFF. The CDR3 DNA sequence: TGTGCCAGCTCACCACCCGTGGGTTTTAACACCGGGGAGCTGTTTTTT.

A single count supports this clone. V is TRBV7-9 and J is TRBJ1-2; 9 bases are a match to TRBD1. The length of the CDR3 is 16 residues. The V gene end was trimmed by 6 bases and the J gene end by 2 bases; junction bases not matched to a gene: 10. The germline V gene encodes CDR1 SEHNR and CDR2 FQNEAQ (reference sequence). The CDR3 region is CASSRNPTGGNYGYTF. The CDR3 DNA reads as TGTGCCAGCAGTCGTAACCCGACAGGGGGAAACTATGGCTACACCTTC.

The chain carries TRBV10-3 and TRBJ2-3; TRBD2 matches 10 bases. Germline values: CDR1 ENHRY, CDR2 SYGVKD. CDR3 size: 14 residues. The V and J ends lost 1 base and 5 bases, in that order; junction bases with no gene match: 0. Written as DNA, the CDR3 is TGTGCCATCAGTGAGTTAGCGGGAGGAGATACGCAGTATTTT. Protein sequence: CAISELAGGDTQYF.

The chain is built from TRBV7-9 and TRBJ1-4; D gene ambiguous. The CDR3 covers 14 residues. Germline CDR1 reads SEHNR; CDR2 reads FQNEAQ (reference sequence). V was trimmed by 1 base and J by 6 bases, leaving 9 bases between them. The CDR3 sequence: CASSLVQSDEKLFF. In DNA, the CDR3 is TGTGCCAGCAGCTTAGTACAGTCGGATGAAAAACTGTTTTTT.

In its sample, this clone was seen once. The DNA of the CDR3 is TGCGCCAGCAGTGAGTCTAGGGGTAGGGGCACAGATACGCAGTATTTT. Translated, it gives CASSESRGRGTDTQYF. The V call is TRBV10-1, the J call TRBJ2-3; possibly TRBD1 for D (5 bases). Germline values: CDR1 WNHNN, CDR2 SYGVQD (reference sequence). This CDR3 contains 16 residues. V lost 0 bases, J lost 1 base, and 11 bases lay in between.

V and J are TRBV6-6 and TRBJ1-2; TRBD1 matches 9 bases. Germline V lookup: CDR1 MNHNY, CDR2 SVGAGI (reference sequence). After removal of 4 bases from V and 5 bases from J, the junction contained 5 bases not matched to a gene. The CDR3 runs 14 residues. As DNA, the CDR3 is TGTGCCAGCAGTTCCGACAGGGGGAGGTATGGCTACACCTTC. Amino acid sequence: CASSSDRGRYGYTF.